This TCR beta chain was sequenced in a study of T cells in localized non-small cell lung cancer. Study-level findings and limits: Exceeding tumor, uninvolved adjacent lung had the highest T cell clonality. Greater T cell density in blood accompanied longer overall survival.

Some clones are missing from TCRdb's copy, which holds only in-frame ones; the method was immunoSEQ multiplex PCR. The repertoire holds over 10,000 clones, with roughly 30% as singletons. Per the germline V gene, CDR1 is SGHNT and CDR2 is YENEEA. The CDR3 covers 15 residues. Trimming took 5 bases from V and 5 from J, leaving 18 bases between them. With respect to this clone: Its antigen is currently unknown.

This specimen consisted of lung tumor tissue, obtained before any cancer treatment. This clonotype was obtained from a female donor aged 60 or older with stage I lung adenocarcinoma. The chain employs TRBV11-3 and TRBJ2-5; possibly TRBD2 for D (6 bases). CDR3 sequence: CASSKRGTGGETQYF. The CDR3, as DNA: TGTGCCAGCAGCAAAAGGGGCACTGGGGGGGAGACCCAGTACTTC.